This TCR beta chain originates from a study of T cell changes during pregnancy in multiple sclerosis. Using immunoSEQ multiplex PCR, the repertoire was profiled, and TCRdb retains in-frame clones only, with some absent. The sample holds about 34,000 clones; less than 95% are singletons and the top ten take 3.5% to 4.5%. V dropped 3 bases and J dropped 4; count of bases not matched to a gene: 7. CDR1 and CDR2 (germline): LGHNA, YNFKEQ. CDR3 length equals 17 residues. This clone was observed once. The sequence was collected from a female donor with multiple sclerosis, enrolled in a pregnancy study. Sequenced here: CD8+ T cells from peripheral blood mononuclear cells, sampled in the second trimester of pregnancy. The rearrangement uses TRBV4-2 and TRBJ2-5, with 14 bases lining up with TRBD2. In DNA form, the CDR3 reads TGTGCCAGCAGCCAGAGACTAGCGGGAGGGCCGGGAGAGACCCAGTACTTC. Its translation is CASSQRLAGGPGETQYF.